The clone carrying this TCR beta chain was seen ten or more times. The antigen is unknown. The data were obtained in a study of T-cell memory formation after mild COVID-19. Study-wide results and limits: Whether day 37 second-wave clones are SARS-CoV-2-specific was not confirmed. Mainly CM and EM harbored the contracting CD4+ clones; mainly EMRA harbored the CD8+ ones. Clones shrinking between day 15 and 85 showed a balanced CD4/CD8 split, and those that grew later tilted toward CD4+. Some clones that responded turned up in pre-infection memory, which suggests that cross-reactive memory joined in.

Trimming took off 0 bases at V and 4 bases at J, with 8 bases between the two ends. Germline CDR1 is SGHRS and CDR2 is YFSETQ. The CDR3 sequence is 14 residues long. TCRdb re-derived calls from the 5' RACE reads in MiXCR, one entry per CDR3 protein. Among approximately 290,000 distinct CDR3 sequences listed, just under 20% were seen once. The sample comprised PBMCs or a T cell subset sorted from them (not recorded which). The chain carries TRBV5-1 and TRBJ2-1, with a weak D call TRBD2 (6 bases). This TCR derives from a man aged 18-30 years who had mild COVID-19 (a few samples of this study predate the infection). Cell type and time point are not known. CDR3 bases: TGCGCCAGCAGCTTGGCGGGGGAGTACAATGAGCAGTTCTTC. Residues: CASSLAGEYNEQFF.